The 18 T cell receptor beta chains below all came from one sample that was sequenced in a study of T cells in Graves' hyperthyroidism and ophthalmopathy (dated by TCRdb to between 2018 and 2021). Library construction relied on multiplex PCR. Sequencing took place on an Illumina HiSeq 2000. The TCR beta CDR3 regions were amplified from RNA transcripts. A first-round RT-PCR of the TCR CDR3 used the HTBI primer set with the Qiagen OneStep RT-PCR kit. Using fastp trimming at Q25 and MiXCR clonotype assembly, TCRdb reanalyzed the public sequencing data and kept in-frame beta chains. Here each entry gathers all rows of one CDR3 protein and keeps the most common genes and DNA. In this sample the table shows some 560,000 distinct CDR3 sequences, about 15% of which occur a single time. The top ten clonotypes cover roughly 6.6% of the sample. Sample: blood. These receptors came from a woman in her thirties with Graves' hyperthyroidism.

There are a few counts of this clonotype. The junction and the germline gene differ at one end; a read error may be behind it. This rearrangement joins TRBV12-3 or TRBV12-4 to TRBJ1-5; no firm D call. This CDR3 comprises 12 residues. The CDR3 region is CAGSFLSQPQHF. DNA for the CDR3: TGTGCCGGCAGTTTCCTTAGCCAGCCCCAGCATTTT.

This sequence joins TRBV27 and TRBJ2-7; 13 bases line up with TRBD2. The length of the CDR3 is 15 residues. Germline V gene lookup returns CDR1 MNHEY and CDR2 SMNVEV (reference sequence). Germline trimming cut 5 bases from V and 7 bases from J; bases unmatched to any gene: 8. The CDR3 reads CASSRELAGGREQYF. The CDR3 nucleotides are TGTGCCAGCAGTCGCGAACTAGCGGGAGGGCGAGAGCAGTACTTC.

The rearrangement joins TRBV30 to TRBJ2-7, with D possibly being TRBD1 (6 bases). The CDR3 runs to 13 residues. Germline values: CDR1 GTSNPN, CDR2 SVGIG (reference sequence). V was shortened by 3 bases and J by 3 bases, with 12 bases between the two germline ends. CDR3 nucleotides: TGTGCCTGGAGCCCTCCGGGACACTACGAGCAGTACTTC. As protein: CAWSPPGHYEQYF.

V is TRBV28 and J is TRBJ2-5, with 12 bases lining up with TRBD2. This CDR3 is 15 amino acids long. J lost 4 bases, V lost 7 bases, and 7 bases had no gene match. Germline-derived CDR1 and CDR2 are MDHEN and SYDVKM. The CDR3 protein is CASTPTSGGRETQYF. As DNA, the CDR3 is TGTGCCAGCACCCCGACTAGCGGGGGAAGAGAGACCCAGTACTTC.

This clonotype was recorded at least ten times. The J gene is TRBJ1-1, the V gene TRBV4-1; D is undetermined. The length of the CDR3 is 15 residues. CDR1 and CDR2 (germline): MGHRA, YSYEKL. Trimming removed 0 bases from V and 0 bases from J, with 8 bases in between. In DNA, the CDR3 is TGCGCCAGCAGCCAAGACAGACCGATGAACACTGAAGCTTTCTTT. Translating gives CASSQDRPMNTEAFF.

This clonotype was counted only a few times. V and J are TRBV15 and TRBJ1-2, with D tentatively TRBD1 (6 bases). Germline V gene sequence: CDR1 LNHNV, CDR2 YYDKDF (reference sequence). The V end was cut by 3 bases, the J end by 3 bases, with 20 bases between. The CDR3 is made up of 17 amino acids. The chain's CDR3 is CATSSPIWGGRDYGYTF. For the CDR3, the DNA is TGTGCCACCAGCAGTCCCATTTGGGGGGGGCGAGACTATGGCTACACCTTC.

J is TRBJ2-3 and V is TRBV4-1; no definite D call. CDR1 and CDR2 (germline): MGHRA, YSYEKL. Trimming left V 0 bases short and J 3 bases short, with 13 bases between. The CDR3 is 16 amino acids. The CDR3 loop is CASSQEGSLGTDTQYF. DNA for the CDR3: TGCGCCAGCAGCCAAGAGGGTTCCCTCGGGACAGATACGCAGTATTTT.

This clonotype was seen only a few times. The chain employs TRBV27 and TRBJ1-3; no firm D call. Trimming pared 6 bases from V and 0 bases from J, leaving 12 bases between. The CDR3 is 15 residues long. The germline gives CDR1 MNHEY, CDR2 SMNVEV (reference sequence). CDR3 region: CASSPIAGSGNTIYF. CDR3 bases: TGTGCCAGCAGCCCTATCGCGGGCTCTGGAAACACCATATATTTT.

The table lists this clonotype with many counts. J is TRBJ2-7 and V is TRBV7-9; D possibly matches TRBD1 or TRBD2 (6 bases each). Looked up from germline, CDR1 is SEHNR and CDR2 is FQNEAQ (reference sequence). The V end was cut by 7 bases, the J end by 5 bases, with 15 bases between. This CDR3 spans 13 amino acids. This chain's CDR3 is CASTPGAWDEQYF. For the CDR3, the DNA is TGTGCCAGCACCCCGGGGGCGTGGGACGAGCAGTACTTC.

This clonotype showed up just a few times. The rearrangement joins TRBV30 to TRBJ1-5; a possible D gene is TRBD1 (5 bases). The CDR3 is made up of 14 amino acids. V lost 3 bases, J lost 4 bases, and 13 bases lay in between. Per the germline V gene, CDR1 is GTSNPN and CDR2 is SVGIG (reference sequence). CDR3 amino acids: CAWRSGTGNQPQHF. Here the CDR3 DNA reads TGTGCCTGGAGGTCAGGGACGGGAAATCAGCCCCAGCATTTT.

This clonotype was found many times. The chain employs TRBV27 and TRBJ1-5; 7 bases fit TRBD1. The ends lost 2 bases at V and 6 bases at J; junction bases unmatched: 1. Germline lookup yields CDR1 MNHEY and CDR2 SMNVEV (reference sequence). The CDR3 has 13 amino acids. This chain's CDR3 is CASSLQGGQPQHF. CDR3 in DNA: TGTGCCAGCAGTTTACAGGGGGGTCAGCCCCAGCATTTT.

This clonotype turned up a few times. V and J are TRBV27 and TRBJ1-1; D may be TRBD1 (6 bases). In germline, CDR1 is MNHEY, CDR2 SMNVEV (reference sequence). The CDR3 spans 14 residues. Trimming took 5 bases from V and 5 from J, leaving 15 bases between them. CDR3 nucleotide sequence: TGTGCCAGCAGTCCTCTACAGGGTTATACTGAAGCTTTCTTT. Residues: CASSPLQGYTEAFF.

This clonotype was found many times. V is TRBV7-9 and J is TRBJ2-2; D is uncertain. The germline CDR1 and CDR2 sequences are SEHNR and FQNEAQ (reference sequence). The V end lost 5 bases, the J end lost 9 bases, and 13 bases lay between the germline ends. This CDR3 contains 13 residues. The chain's CDR3 is CASSETLVWELFF. For the CDR3, the DNA is TGTGCCAGCAGCGAGACGCTAGTCTGGGAGCTGTTTTTT.

There are many counts of this clonotype. The rearrangement joins TRBV5-1 to TRBJ2-3; 8 bases are a match to TRBD1. The V gene's germline CDR1 is SGHRS and CDR2 YFSETQ. This CDR3 contains 16 residues. V was clipped by 4 bases and J by 4 bases; unmatched bases: 11. CDR3 sequence: CASSPSGTGFADTQYF. In nucleotides, the CDR3 is TGCGCCAGCAGCCCGTCCGGGACAGGATTTGCAGATACGCAGTATTTT.

This rearrangement joins TRBV9 to TRBJ1-1; D may be TRBD1 (5 bases). This CDR3 region has 14 residues. The germline gives CDR1 SGDLS, CDR2 YYNGEE. Trimming left V 2 bases short and J 6 bases short, with 14 bases between. This CDR3 reads CASSVQVRASEAFF. CDR3 DNA sequence: TGTGCCAGCAGCGTCCAGGTCAGGGCTTCTGAAGCTTTCTTT.

V is TRBV27 and J is TRBJ2-2; no reliable D call. Germline CDR1 reads MNHEY; CDR2 reads SMNVEV (reference sequence). The CDR3 has 15 residues. Trimming cost V 6 bases and J 6 bases, with 17 bases left between them. CDR3 sequence: CASSIWGYSPGELFF. CDR3 nucleotide sequence: TGTGCCAGCAGCATTTGGGGTTATTCCCCCGGGGAGCTGTTTTTT.

This clonotype showed up many times. The genes are TRBV11-2 and TRBJ2-5, with D maybe TRBD2 (6 bases). The CDR3 has 15 amino acids. The V gene lost 0 bases and the J gene lost 1 base, with 9 bases spanning the gap. Germline V gives CDR1 SGHAT, CDR2 FQNNGV. Written as DNA, the CDR3 is TGTGCCAGCAGCTTAGATGTGGGGGGCCAAGAGACCCAGTACTTC. Translated: CASSLDVGGQETQYF. The full variable domain, its missing parts supplied by reference TRBV11-2 and TRBJ2-5, is EAGVAQSPRYKIIEKRQSVAFWCNPISGHATLYWYQQILGQGPKLLIQFQNNGVVDDSQLPKDRFSAERLKGVDSTLKIQPAKLEDSAVYLCASSLDVGGQETQYFGPGTRLLVL.

At least ten counts were recorded for this clonotype. The V and J genes are TRBV30 and TRBJ2-2; TRBD2 might be the D (5 bases). Germline CDR1 reads GTSNPN; CDR2 reads SVGIG (reference sequence). V gave up 7 bases and J gave up 1 base, with 10 bases separating them. This CDR3 is 13 amino acids long. CDR3 DNA sequence: TGTGCCTTCCGGGAAGGGAACACCGGGGAGCTGTTTTTT. Translation: CAFREGNTGELFF.